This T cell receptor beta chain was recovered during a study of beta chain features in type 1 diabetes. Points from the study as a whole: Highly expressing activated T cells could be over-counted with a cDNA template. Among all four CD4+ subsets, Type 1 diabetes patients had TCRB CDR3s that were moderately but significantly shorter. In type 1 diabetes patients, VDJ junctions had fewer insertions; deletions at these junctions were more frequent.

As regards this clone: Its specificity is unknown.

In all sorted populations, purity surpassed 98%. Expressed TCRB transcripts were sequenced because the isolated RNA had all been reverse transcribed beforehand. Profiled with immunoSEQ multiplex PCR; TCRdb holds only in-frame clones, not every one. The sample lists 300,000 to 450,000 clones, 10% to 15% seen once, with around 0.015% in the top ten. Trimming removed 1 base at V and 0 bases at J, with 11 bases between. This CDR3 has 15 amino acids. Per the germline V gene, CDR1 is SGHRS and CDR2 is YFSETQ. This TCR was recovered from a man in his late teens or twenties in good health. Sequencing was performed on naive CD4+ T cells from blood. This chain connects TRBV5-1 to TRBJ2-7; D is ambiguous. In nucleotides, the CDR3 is TGCGCCAGCAGCTTGTTCGACAAAAGCTCCTACGAGCAGTACTTC. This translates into CASSLFDKSSYEQYF.